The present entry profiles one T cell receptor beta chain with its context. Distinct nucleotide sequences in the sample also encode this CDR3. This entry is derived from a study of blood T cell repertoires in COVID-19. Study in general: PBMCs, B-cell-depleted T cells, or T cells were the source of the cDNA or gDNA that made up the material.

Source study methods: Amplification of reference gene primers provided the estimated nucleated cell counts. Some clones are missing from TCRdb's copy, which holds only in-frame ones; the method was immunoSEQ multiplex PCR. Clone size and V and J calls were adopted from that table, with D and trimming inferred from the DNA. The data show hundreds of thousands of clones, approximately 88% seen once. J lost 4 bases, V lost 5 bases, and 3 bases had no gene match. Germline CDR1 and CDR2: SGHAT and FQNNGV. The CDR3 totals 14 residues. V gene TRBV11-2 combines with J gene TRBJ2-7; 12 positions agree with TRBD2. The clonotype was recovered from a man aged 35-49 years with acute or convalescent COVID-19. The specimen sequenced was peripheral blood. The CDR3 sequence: CASSPLAGGYEQYF. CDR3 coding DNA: TGTGCCAGCAGCCCCCTAGCGGGAGGGTACGAGCAGTACTTC.